Sequencing of this T cell receptor beta chain was carried out in a study of blood T cell repertoires in COVID-19. Study information: Nucleic acid was either cDNA or gDNA, and it came from T cells, B-cell-depleted T cells, or PBMCs.

CDR1 is SGHVS and CDR2 is FQNEAQ in the germline V gene. The CDR3 extends over 13 amino acids. J lost 1 base, V lost 6 bases, and 2 bases had no gene match. Method: immunoSEQ multiplex PCR; TCRdb's copy keeps in-frame clones and lacks some. The top ten clones hold less than 3% of a sample with over 200,000 clones, around 89% of them seen once. This receptor was obtained from a man younger than 40 with COVID-19, enrolled during active disease. Input material: peripheral blood. This chain joins TRBV7-8 and TRBJ1-1; 7 nucleotides line up with TRBD1. CDR3 DNA: TGTGCCAGCAGTTGGACAGGGAACACTGAAGCTTTCTTT. Translating gives CASSWTGNTEAFF.